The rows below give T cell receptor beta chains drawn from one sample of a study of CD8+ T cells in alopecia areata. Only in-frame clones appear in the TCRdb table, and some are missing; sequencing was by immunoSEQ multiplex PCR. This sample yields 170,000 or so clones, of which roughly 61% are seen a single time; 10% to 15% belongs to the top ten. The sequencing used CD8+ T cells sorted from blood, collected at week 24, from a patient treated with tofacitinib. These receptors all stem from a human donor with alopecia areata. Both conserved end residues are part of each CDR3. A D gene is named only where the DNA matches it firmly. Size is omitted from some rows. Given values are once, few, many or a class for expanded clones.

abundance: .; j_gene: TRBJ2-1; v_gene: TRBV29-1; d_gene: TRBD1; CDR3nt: TGCAGCGCCCCACCCGACAGGGGGCTTTACAATGAGCAGTTCTTC; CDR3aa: CSAPPDRGLYNEQFF
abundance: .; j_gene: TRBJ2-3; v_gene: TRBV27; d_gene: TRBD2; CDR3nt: TGTGCCAGCACCGCGGGGGGGGCGGGTACGCAGTATTTT; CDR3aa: CASTAGGAGTQYF
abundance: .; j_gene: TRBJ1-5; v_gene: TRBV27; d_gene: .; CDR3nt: TGTGCCAGCAGCCCGCGTCAGAACAATCAGCCCCAGCATTTT; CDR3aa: CASSPRQNNQPQHF
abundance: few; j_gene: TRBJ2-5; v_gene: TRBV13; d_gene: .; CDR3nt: TGTGCCAGCAGCTTGGTCCAAGAGACCCAGTACTTC; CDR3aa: CASSLVQETQYF
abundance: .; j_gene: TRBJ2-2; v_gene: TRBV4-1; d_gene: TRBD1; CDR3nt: TGCGCCAGCAGCCAAGTCCCGACAGGGAGCGATTGGGGTTCCGGGGAGCTGTTTTTT; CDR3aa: CASSQVPTGSDWGSGELFF
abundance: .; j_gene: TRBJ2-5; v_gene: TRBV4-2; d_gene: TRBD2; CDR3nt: TGTGCCAGCAGCCTCATAGCGGGGGAAGAGACCCAGTACTTC; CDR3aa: CASSLIAGEETQYF
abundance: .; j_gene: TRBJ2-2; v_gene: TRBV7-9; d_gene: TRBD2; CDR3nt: TGTGCCAGCAGTCTGACTAGCCGAGCAGAGAACACCGGGGAGCTGTTTTTT; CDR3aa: CASSLTSRAENTGELFF
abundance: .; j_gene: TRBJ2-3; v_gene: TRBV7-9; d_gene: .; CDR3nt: TGTGCCAGCAGTATTAGGTCAGATACGCAGTATTTT; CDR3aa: CASSIRSDTQYF
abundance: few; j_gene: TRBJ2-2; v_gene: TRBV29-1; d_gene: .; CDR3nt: TGCAGCGCCAAATCAAGACAGCCCGGCCGGGAGCTGTTTTTT; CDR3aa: CSAKSRQPGRELFF
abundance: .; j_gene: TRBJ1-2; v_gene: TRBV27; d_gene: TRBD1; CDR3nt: TGTGCCAGCAGTCCCGCGACAGGGTACGGCTACACCTTC; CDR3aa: CASSPATGYGYTF
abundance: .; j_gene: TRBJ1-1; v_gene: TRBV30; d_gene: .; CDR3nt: TGTGCCTGGAGTGAGGGGAACACTGAAGCTTTCTTT; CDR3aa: CAWSEGNTEAFF
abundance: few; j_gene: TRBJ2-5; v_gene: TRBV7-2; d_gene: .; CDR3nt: TGTGCCAGCAGCTTAGGACGGGGTACCCACCAAGAGACCCAGTACTTC; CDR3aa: CASSLGRGTHQETQYF
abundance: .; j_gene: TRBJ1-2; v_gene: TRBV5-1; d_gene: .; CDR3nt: TGCGCCAGCAGCCCCGGACAGTCTAACTATGGCTACACCTTC; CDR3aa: CASSPGQSNYGYTF
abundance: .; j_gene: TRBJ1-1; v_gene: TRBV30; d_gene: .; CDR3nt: TGTGCCTGGAGCGAGATCCCAGCTTTCTTT; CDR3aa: CAWSEIPAFF
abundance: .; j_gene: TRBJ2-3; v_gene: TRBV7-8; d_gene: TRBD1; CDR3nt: TGTGCCAGCAGCTCCGACAGGGATTTCACAGATACGCAGTATTTT; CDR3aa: CASSSDRDFTDTQYF
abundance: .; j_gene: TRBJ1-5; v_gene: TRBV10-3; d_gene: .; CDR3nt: TGTGCCATCAGTGAATACACTAATCAGCCCCAGCATTTT; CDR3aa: CAISEYTNQPQHF
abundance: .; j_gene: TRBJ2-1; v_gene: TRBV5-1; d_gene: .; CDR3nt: TGCGCCAGCAGGGTCGGGGGAAACAATGAGCAGTTCTTC; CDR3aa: CASRVGGNNEQFF
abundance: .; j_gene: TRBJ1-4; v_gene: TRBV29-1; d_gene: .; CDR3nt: TGCAGCGTTCTCGAGGAGAATGAAAAACTGTTTTTT; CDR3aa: CSVLEENEKLFF
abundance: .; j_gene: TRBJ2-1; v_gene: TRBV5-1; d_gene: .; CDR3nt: TGCGCCAGCAGCTTGCCGGCAGGCAGCTCCTACAATGAGCAGTTCTTC; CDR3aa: CASSLPAGSSYNEQFF
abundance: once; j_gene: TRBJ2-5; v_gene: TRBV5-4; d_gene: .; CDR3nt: TGTGCCAGCAGCCTTAAAGAGACCCAGTACTTC; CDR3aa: CASSLKETQYF
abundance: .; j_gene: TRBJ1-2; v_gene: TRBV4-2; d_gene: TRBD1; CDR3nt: TGTGCCAGCAGCCAACCAACAGGGGGAATAGGTGGCTACACCTTC; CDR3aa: CASSQPTGGIGGYTF
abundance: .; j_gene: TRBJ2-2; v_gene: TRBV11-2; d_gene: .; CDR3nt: TGTGCCAGCAGCTCCAGGGACACCGGGGAGCTGTTTTTT; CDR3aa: CASSSRDTGELFF
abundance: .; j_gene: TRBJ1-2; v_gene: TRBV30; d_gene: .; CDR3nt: TGTGCCTGGGACCGACGGCCGTTTAACTATGGCTACACCTTC; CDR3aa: CAWDRRPFNYGYTF
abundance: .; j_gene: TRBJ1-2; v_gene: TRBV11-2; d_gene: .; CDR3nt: TGTGCCAGCAGCCTCACGTCGGGAGGCTACACCTTC; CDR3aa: CASSLTSGGYTF
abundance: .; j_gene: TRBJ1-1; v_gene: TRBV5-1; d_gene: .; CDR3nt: TGCGCCAGCAGCATACGGGAGAACACTGAAGCTTTCTTT; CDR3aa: CASSIRENTEAFF
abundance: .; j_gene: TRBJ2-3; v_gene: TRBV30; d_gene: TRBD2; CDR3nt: TGTGCCTGGAGCTTTTCGGGAGGGGGCACAGATACGCAGTATTTT; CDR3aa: CAWSFSGGGTDTQYF
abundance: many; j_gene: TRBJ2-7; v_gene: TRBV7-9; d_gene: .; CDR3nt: TGTGCCAGCAGCTTAGATGGGCAGGGGTCGACCTACGAGCAGTACTTC; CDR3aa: CASSLDGQGSTYEQYF
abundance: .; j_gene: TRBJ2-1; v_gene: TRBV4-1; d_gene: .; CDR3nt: TGCGCCAGCAGCCAAGTTGGAGGTGAGCAGTTCTTC; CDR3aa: CASSQVGGEQFF
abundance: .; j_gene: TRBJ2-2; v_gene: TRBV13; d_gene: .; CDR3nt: TGTGCCAGCAGCTTAGACGGTTACGAGGCACGCAGGCTGTTTTTT; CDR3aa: CASSLDGYEARRLFF
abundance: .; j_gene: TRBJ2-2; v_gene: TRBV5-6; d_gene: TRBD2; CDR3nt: TGTGCCAGCAGCTACGGGACTAGCGGAGTCGGGGAGCTGTTTTTT; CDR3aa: CASSYGTSGVGELFF
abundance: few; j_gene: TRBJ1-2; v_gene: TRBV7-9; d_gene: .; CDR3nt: TGTGCCAGCAGCTCCCGACCGGGGCATGGCTACACCTTC; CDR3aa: CASSSRPGHGYTF
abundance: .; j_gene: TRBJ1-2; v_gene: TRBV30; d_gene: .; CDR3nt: TGTGCCTGGAGTGTAAGACCCTATGGCTACACCTTC; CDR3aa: CAWSVRPYGYTF
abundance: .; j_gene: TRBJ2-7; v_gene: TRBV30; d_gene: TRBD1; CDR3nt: TGTGCCTGGAGTGGATCCCTTCCCTCCGGGACAGGGAGAAACGAGCAGTACTTC; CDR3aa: CAWSGSLPSGTGRNEQYF
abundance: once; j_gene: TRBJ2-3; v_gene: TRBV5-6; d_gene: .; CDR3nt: TGTGCCAGCAGCTTGGAAGTTGGAGATACGCAGTATTTT; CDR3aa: CASSLEVGDTQYF
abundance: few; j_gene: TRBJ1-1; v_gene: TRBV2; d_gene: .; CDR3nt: TGTGCCAGCAGTGCGCATCCCGACGGAAGGAACACTGAAGCTTTCTTT; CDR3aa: CASSAHPDGRNTEAFF
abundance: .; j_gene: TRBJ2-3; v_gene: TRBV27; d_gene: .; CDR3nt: TGTGCCAGCAGTTTAGGCCCAGGCGGCACGTATACGCAGTATTTT; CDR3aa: CASSLGPGGTYTQYF
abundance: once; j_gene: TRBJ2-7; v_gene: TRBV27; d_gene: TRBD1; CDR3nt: TGTGCCAGCAGTTTCGACCCGGACAGGGCGGCCTACGAGCAGTACTTC; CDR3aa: CASSFDPDRAAYEQYF
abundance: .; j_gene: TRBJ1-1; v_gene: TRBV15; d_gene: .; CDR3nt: TGTGCCACCAGCAGACAGGGGACTGGAACTGAAGCTTTCTTT; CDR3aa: CATSRQGTGTEAFF
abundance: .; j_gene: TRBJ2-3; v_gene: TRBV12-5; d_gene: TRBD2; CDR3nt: TGTGCTAGTGGTTTGGTCCTGGGGGGAGGGACGGATACGCAGTATTTT; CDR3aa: CASGLVLGGGTDTQYF
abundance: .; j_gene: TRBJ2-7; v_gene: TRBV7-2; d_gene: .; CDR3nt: TGTGCCAGCAGCTTAGGGGGGCTAGCGGAAGAGCAGTACTTC; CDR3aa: CASSLGGLAEEQYF
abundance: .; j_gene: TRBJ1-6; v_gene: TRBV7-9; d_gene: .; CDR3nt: TGTGCCAGCAGCACAAGGGACACCTTTACAACTTATAATTCACCCCTCCACTTT; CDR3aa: CASSTRDTFTTYNSPLHF
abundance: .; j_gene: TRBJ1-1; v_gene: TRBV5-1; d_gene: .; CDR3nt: TGCGCCAGCAGCTTGAGGGGCATGAACACTGAAGCTTTCTTT; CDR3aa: CASSLRGMNTEAFF
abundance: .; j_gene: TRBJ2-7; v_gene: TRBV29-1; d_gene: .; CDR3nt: TGCAGCGTTGGTGGAATTCGGGGGCAGTACGAGCAGTACTTC; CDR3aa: CSVGGIRGQYEQYF
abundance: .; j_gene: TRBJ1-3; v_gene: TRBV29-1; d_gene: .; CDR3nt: TGCAGCGTCGCAGGGCCGTCTGGAAACACCATATATTTT; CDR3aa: CSVAGPSGNTIYF
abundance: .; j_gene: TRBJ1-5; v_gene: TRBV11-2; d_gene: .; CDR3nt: TGTGCCAGCAGCCTGGACTATAGCAATCAGCCCCAGCATTTT; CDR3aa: CASSLDYSNQPQHF
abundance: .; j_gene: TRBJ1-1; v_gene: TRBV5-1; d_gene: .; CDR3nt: TGCGCCAGCAGCTGGTGGGCAGTCGACACTGAAGCTTTCTTT; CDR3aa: CASSWWAVDTEAFF
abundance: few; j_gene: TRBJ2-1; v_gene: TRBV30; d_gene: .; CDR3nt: TGTGCCTGGTACGGGGCCTCCTACAATGAGCAGTTCTTC; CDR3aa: CAWYGASYNEQFF
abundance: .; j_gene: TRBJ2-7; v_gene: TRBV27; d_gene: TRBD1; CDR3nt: TGTGCCAGCTCCGGGACAGGGCCCTACGAGCAGTACTTC; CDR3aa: CASSGTGPYEQYF
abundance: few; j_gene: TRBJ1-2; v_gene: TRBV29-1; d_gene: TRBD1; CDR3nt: TGCAGCGTTGAAGTGGGGGCAGGGGGCACGTTTGGCTACACCTTC; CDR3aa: CSVEVGAGGTFGYTF